A single sample gave rise to the 5 T cell receptor beta chains below, sequenced in a study of T cells in Graves' hyperthyroidism and ophthalmopathy. The TCR beta CDR3 regions underwent amplification using RNA transcripts as the source. During a first-round RT-PCR of the TCR CDR3, the HTBI primer set was used. MiXCR was run by TCRdb on the multiplex PCR reads, yielding one entry per CDR3 protein. This sample has roughly 350,000 distinct CDR3 sequences; approximately 14% occur once, and the top ten carry roughly 33%. Sequencing was done on a sample of blood. These receptors were taken from a woman between 35 and 50 years old with Graves' ophthalmopathy.

The rearrangement links TRBV20-1 to TRBJ2-1; 14 bases are shared with TRBD2. The germline V gene encodes CDR1 DFQATT and CDR2 SNEGSKA (reference sequence). Trimming cost V 3 bases and J 4 bases; bases outside gene matches: 17. The CDR3 has 20 residues. DNA of the CDR3: TGCAGTGCTAGTACCCGGATGCACGGACTAGCGGGGGGAGGTTACAATGAGCAGTTCTTC. Translated, it gives CSASTRMHGLAGGGYNEQFF.

This clonotype was observed a handful of times. This rearrangement joins TRBV7-9 to TRBJ1-1, with TRBD1 as a possible D gene (5 bases). The CDR3 spans 12 residues. CDR1 SEHNR and CDR2 FQNEAQ come from the germline V gene (reference sequence). Trimming removed 1 base from V and 8 bases from J, with 8 bases in between. The CDR3 DNA follows: TGTGCCAGCAGCTTAGTTAGGGGCGAAGCTTTCTTT. This encodes CASSLVRGEAFF.

This clonotype was recorded at least ten times. The CDR3 sequence: CASSQSARNEKLFF. CDR3 DNA: TGTGCCAGCAGCCAATCGGCCAGGAATGAAAAACTGTTTTTT. V gene TRBV16 combines with J gene TRBJ1-4; D unresolved. CDR3 length: 14 amino acids. Trimming cost V 0 bases and J 5 bases, with 7 bases left between them. The germline gives CDR1 KGHSY, CDR2 FQNENV. The whole variable domain, filled in from reference TRBV16 and TRBJ1-4, reads GEEVAQTPKHLVRGEGQKAKLYCAPIKGHSYVFWYQQVLKNEFKFLISFQNENVFDETGMPKERFSAKCLPNSPCSLEIQATKLEDSAVYFCASSQSARNEKLFFGSGTQLSVL.

This clonotype has a count of ten or more. The chain employs TRBV9 and TRBJ2-5; TRBD2 is a possible D gene (5 bases). Germline values: CDR1 SGDLS, CDR2 YYNGEE. The CDR3 is 16 amino acids. The V gene lost 1 base and the J gene lost 0 bases, with 13 bases spanning the gap. This CDR3 reads CASSVRSGRYQETQYF. The CDR3 coding sequence is TGTGCCAGCAGCGTACGGAGCGGCCGTTACCAAGAGACCCAGTACTTC.

The table lists this clonotype with many counts. The CDR3 DNA reads TGTGCCAGCAGCTCCCAGCAGACTGAAGCTTTCTTT. This encodes CASSSQQTEAFF. V and J are TRBV5-5 and TRBJ1-1; D remains ambiguous. Trimming pared 3 bases from V and 5 bases from J, leaving 8 bases between. The V gene's germline CDR1 is SGHKS and CDR2 YYEKEE (reference sequence). This CDR3 has 12 amino acids.